Following are 20 T cell receptor beta chains from one sample sequenced in a study of shared clonotypes between healthy human individuals (dated by TCRdb to about 2020). The protocol used for the library was the immunoSEQ multiplex PCR assay. TCRdb limited this immuneACCESS table to in-frame rearrangements with V and J called. A share of clones is missing; checked studies link under half to unresolved V genes, and the rest is unexplained. A total of around 1.9 million clones appear in this sample, 85% to 95% of them only once. Roughly 1.7% of the sample comes from the top ten. CD8 naive samples consisted of CD45RO-negative cells that were positively selected for CCR7, yielding a CD45RA+CCR7+ population without TemRA cells. The source material was naive CD8+ T cells from PBMCs. The cell subset or site label of this sample denotes: CD45RA+CCR7+. Receptors originate from a man in his late teens or twenties in good health. Some clones in this sample may be carry-over from other donors' samples.

V gene TRBV5-1 combines with J gene TRBJ2-7, with D possibly TRBD2 on 6 matching bases. With 4 bases removed from V and 4 bases from J, the gap between germline ends came to 18 bases. Germline V CDR1 and CDR2: SGHRS, YFSETQ. The CDR3 is 15 residues long. DNA of the CDR3: TGCGCCAGCAGCCTGGGTCCTAGCGCTTTGTACGAGCAGTACTTC. Translated: CASSLGPSALYEQYF.

The V gene is TRBV13, the J gene TRBJ2-4, with D maybe TRBD1 (5 bases). V shed 0 bases and J shed 5 bases, with 14 bases lying between them. This CDR3 is built from 16 residues. CDR1 and CDR2 (germline): PRHDT, FYEKMQ (reference sequence). The CDR3 spells CASSLGFRTGQNIQYF. The DNA of the CDR3 is TGTGCCAGCAGCTTAGGATTCCGTACAGGACAAAACATTCAGTACTTC. Full variable domain (rest looked up from reference TRBV13 and TRBJ2-4): AAGVIQSPRHLIKEKRETATLKCYPIPRHDTVYWYQQGPGQDPQFLISFYEKMQSDKGSIPDRFSAQQFSDYHSELNMSSLELGDSALYFCASSLGFRTGQNIQYFGAGTRLSVL.

The V and J genes are TRBV15 and TRBJ2-7, with D possibly being TRBD1 (6 bases). Germline CDR1 reads LNHNV; CDR2 reads YYDKDF (reference sequence). V was clipped by 4 bases and J by 2 bases, with 15 bases between them. The CDR3 spans 15 residues. The CDR3 region has the DNA TGTGCCACCAGCATACAAAGGACAGCCACCTACGAGCAGTACTTC. It specifies CATSIQRTATYEQYF.

The chain carries TRBV4-1 and TRBJ2-7, with 9 bases fitting TRBD2. CDR3 size: 16 residues. Germline V gene lookup returns CDR1 MGHRA and CDR2 YSYEKL. The V and J ends lost 1 base and 3 bases, in that order; junction bases with no gene match: 7. In nucleotides, the CDR3 is TGCGCCAGCAGCCAAGTTTGGTCTAGCGGGAACTACGAGCAGTACTTC. Its protein product is CASSQVWSSGNYEQYF.

The genes are TRBV6-5 and TRBJ1-2; D gene unclear. Germline values: CDR1 MNHEY, CDR2 SVGAGI. V lost 2 bases, J lost 4 bases, and 17 bases lay in between. CDR3 length equals 16 residues. This CDR3 reads CASSYDRGDMRYGYTF. The CDR3 DNA sequence: TGTGCCAGCAGTTACGATCGGGGAGATATGCGCTATGGCTACACCTTC.

The chain links TRBV27 to TRBJ2-1; 10 positions match TRBD2. The germline CDR1 and CDR2 sequences are MNHEY and SMNVEV (reference sequence). V shed 6 bases, J shed 5 bases, and the junction held 4 bases outside the gene matches. This CDR3 has 14 amino acids. The CDR3 coding sequence is TGTGCCAGCAGCGAGCGGGAGGGAGACAATGAGCAGTTCTTC. This encodes CASSEREGDNEQFF.

The rearrangement links TRBV7-9 to TRBJ2-1, with D perhaps TRBD2 (5 bases). V was clipped by 8 bases and J by 2 bases, with 10 bases between them. Germline V gene data show CDR1 as SEHNR and CDR2 as FQNEAQ (reference sequence). The CDR3 has 13 amino acids. This chain's CDR3 is CASGSTTYNEQFF. CDR3 coding DNA: TGTGCCAGCGGGAGTACCACCTACAATGAGCAGTTCTTC.

The rearrangement uses TRBV5-4 and TRBJ1-3, with 9 bases fitting TRBD1. V was clipped by 3 bases and J by 0 bases; unmatched bases: 13. This CDR3 has 19 amino acids. Per germline, CDR1 SGHNT and CDR2 YYREEE (reference sequence). CDR3 loop: CASSSDPGQGKLSGNTIYF. CDR3 sequence (DNA): TGTGCCAGCAGCTCCGACCCGGGACAGGGCAAACTCTCTGGAAACACCATATATTTT.

V and J are TRBV30 and TRBJ2-5; D may be TRBD1 (6 bases). Germline assignment: CDR1 GTSNPN and CDR2 SVGIG (reference sequence). Trimming took 8 bases from V and 2 from J, leaving 12 bases between them. This CDR3 is 12 amino acids long. The CDR3 sequence: CAGNRVQETQYF. CDR3 coding DNA: TGTGCCGGAAACAGGGTACAAGAGACCCAGTACTTC. The full variable domain, completed using reference TRBV30 and TRBJ2-5, is SQTIHQWPATLVQPVGSPLSLECTVEGTSNPNLYWYRQAAGRGLQLLFYSVGIGQISSEVPQNLSASRPQDRQFILSSKKLLLSDSGFYLCAGNRVQETQYFGPGTRLLVL.

This chain connects TRBV5-1 to TRBJ1-5, with D perhaps TRBD1 (5 bases). The V gene's germline CDR1 is SGHRS and CDR2 YFSETQ. This CDR3 spans 15 amino acids. V gave up 4 bases and J gave up 3 bases, with 14 bases separating them. The chain's CDR3 is CASSPGGIYNQPQHF. In DNA, the CDR3 is TGCGCCAGCAGCCCTGGGGGGATCTACAATCAGCCCCAGCATTTT.

The J gene is TRBJ2-2, the V gene TRBV7-2, with D hard to call. With 5 bases removed from V and 7 bases from J, the gap between germline ends came to 11 bases. This CDR3 spans 13 amino acids. Looked up from germline, CDR1 is SGHTA and CDR2 is FQGNSA. The CDR3 is CASSPPPGGELFF. The CDR3 bases are TGTGCCAGCAGCCCCCCCCCGGGCGGGGAGCTGTTTTTT.

The gene calls are TRBV9 and TRBJ1-5; perhaps TRBD1 as D (6 bases). CDR3 length: 13 residues. The V end was cut by 3 bases, the J end by 8 bases, with 12 bases between. From germline, CDR1 is SGDLS and CDR2 YYNGEE. The CDR3: CASSGERGEPQHF. CDR3 DNA: TGTGCCAGCAGCGGGGAAAGGGGGGAGCCCCAGCATTTT.

The chain carries TRBV4-3 and TRBJ2-7; TRBD2 aligns across 7 bases. The CDR3 is made up of 16 amino acids. Trimming cost V 0 bases and J 2 bases; bases outside gene matches: 7. Per the germline V gene, CDR1 is LGHNA and CDR2 is YSLEER. CDR3 DNA: TGCGCCAGCAGCCAAGATGTGACTAGCTTTACCTACGAGCAGTACTTC. Encoded protein: CASSQDVTSFTYEQYF.

This clone was observed once. The gene calls are TRBV19 and TRBJ2-7; the D is unclear. Germline lookup yields CDR1 LNHDA and CDR2 SQIVND (reference sequence). The V and J ends lost 6 bases and 6 bases respectively, with 21 bases between them. This CDR3 region has 15 residues. The CDR3 DNA sequence: TGTGCCAGTAGCCCCGGAGTCGACGGAGTGTTCGAGCAGTACTTC. Encoded protein: CASSPGVDGVFEQYF.

The V call is TRBV27, the J call TRBJ2-1; possibly TRBD1 or TRBD2 for D (5 bases each). The CDR3 runs 15 residues. V lost 7 bases to trimming and J lost 1 base, with 14 bases between them. The germline V gene encodes CDR1 MNHEY and CDR2 SMNVEV (reference sequence). DNA for the CDR3: TGTGCCAGCACTGAGAGGGGTTTATCCTACAATGAGCAGTTCTTC. Translated: CASTERGLSYNEQFF.

The rearrangement uses TRBV14 and TRBJ2-1; D uncertain. Germline CDR1 and CDR2: SGHDN and FVKESK. V was shortened by 1 base and J by 1 base, with 11 bases between the two germline ends. This CDR3 has 16 amino acids. CDR3: CASSQGHPTSYNEQFF. CDR3 nucleotide sequence: TGTGCCAGCAGCCAAGGTCACCCTACATCCTACAATGAGCAGTTCTTC.

This clone was observed once. V is TRBV7-6 and J is TRBJ2-7; D is perhaps TRBD2 (5 bases). The CDR3 runs 16 residues. Trimming took 5 bases from V and 7 from J, leaving 24 bases between them. The germline gives CDR1 SGHVS, CDR2 FNYEAQ. CDR3 nucleotide sequence: TGTGCCAGCAGCGCCTTGCCAGGTACCGTCTCGGGGGAGCAGTACTTC. The encoded protein is CASSALPGTVSGEQYF.

The chain recombines TRBV9 with TRBJ1-1; TRBD1 agrees at 7 bases. The CDR3 sequence is 15 residues long. The junction had 7 bases not matched to a gene; V was cut back by 4 bases and J by 1 base. The germline V gene has CDR1 SGDLS and CDR2 YYNGEE. CDR3 protein: CASSTRQGENTEAFF. Written as DNA, the CDR3 is TGTGCCAGCAGCACCCGACAGGGTGAGAACACTGAAGCTTTCTTT.

The chain couples TRBV27 to TRBJ1-1; D ambiguous. The CDR3 contains 13 residues. The germline V gene encodes CDR1 MNHEY and CDR2 SMNVEV (reference sequence). V lost 5 bases and J lost 0, with 7 bases in between. Written as DNA, the CDR3 is TGTGCCAGCAGTCCTGGGATGAACACTGAAGCTTTCTTT. Protein: CASSPGMNTEAFF.

This clone was recorded only once. J is TRBJ2-3 and V is TRBV9; 9 nucleotides align to TRBD2. Germline loops: CDR1 SGDLS, CDR2 YYNGEE. J lost 4 bases, V lost 4 bases, and 10 bases had no gene match. CDR3 length: 16 amino acids. CDR3 amino acids: CASSSNLAGEADTQYF. CDR3 nucleotide sequence: TGTGCCAGCAGCTCAAACTTAGCGGGAGAAGCAGATACGCAGTATTTT. The entire variable domain, with the rest obtained from reference TRBV9 and TRBJ2-3, is as follows: DSGVTQTPKHLITATGQRVTLRCSPRSGDLSVYWYQQSLDQGLQFLIQYYNGEERAKGNILERFSAQQFPDLHSELNLSSLELGDSALYFCASSSNLAGEADTQYFGPGTRLTVL.